The 16 T cell receptor beta chains in this list originate from one sample, sequenced in a study of T cell responses to AZD1222 COVID-19 vaccine. The assay was immunoSEQ multiplex PCR, and TCRdb's table has in-frame clones only and misses some. The sample lists over 200,000 clones, approximately 94% seen once, with around 1.7% in the top ten. This specimen was peripheral blood, taken 28 days after the second dose of the MenACWY control vaccine. All receptors come from an adult who received the MenACWY meningococcal vaccine as a control.

V gene TRBV9 combines with J gene TRBJ1-4, with D perhaps matching TRBD1 (5 bases). The ends were cut back, 0 bases at V and 4 bases at J, with 10 bases in the middle. The CDR3 length is 15 residues. Germline V gene data show CDR1 as SGDLS and CDR2 as YYNGEE. The CDR3 DNA sequence: TGTGCCAGCAGCGTAGAGGGACGGCTTAATGAAAAACTGTTTTTT. It specifies CASSVEGRLNEKLFF.

In this sample, this clone turned up once. J is TRBJ2-5 and V is TRBV5-1; the D gene is possibly TRBD1 (6 bases). This CDR3 has 13 amino acids. Germline V gives CDR1 SGHRS, CDR2 YFSETQ. The V end lost 4 bases, the J end lost 1 base, and 8 bases lay between the germline ends. For the CDR3, the DNA is TGCGCCAGCAGCCAGGGGATCCAAGAGACCCAGTACTTC. It codes for CASSQGIQETQYF.

This chain links TRBV3-1 (or the pseudogene TRBV3-2) with TRBJ2-7, with D hard to call. Germline V gene sequence: CDR1 LGHDT, CDR2 YNNKEL (reference sequence). The CDR3 has 14 residues. V lost 1 base to trimming and J lost 0 bases, with 7 bases between them. CDR3 amino acids: CASSQAQFSYEQYF. The CDR3 DNA reads as TGTGCCAGCAGCCAAGCACAGTTCTCCTACGAGCAGTACTTC.

This clone was recorded a few times. The chain carries TRBV7-2 and TRBJ2-1; D might be TRBD2 (7 bases). CDR3 length equals 16 residues. Trimming stripped 3 bases from V and 3 bases from J, with 15 bases between. Germline-derived CDR1 and CDR2 are SGHTA and FQGNSA. The CDR3 sequence is CASSLVGGVSYNEQFF. The CDR3 DNA follows: TGTGCCAGCAGCTTGGTAGGGGGGGTTAGCTACAATGAGCAGTTCTTC.

This rearrangement joins TRBV19 to TRBJ2-2, with a tentative D call TRBD2 (6 bases). Trimming stripped 5 bases from V and 9 bases from J, with 13 bases between. The CDR3 runs 13 residues. The V gene's germline CDR1 is LNHDA and CDR2 SQIVND (reference sequence). The CDR3 DNA reads as TGTGCCAGTAGTTTGACGGGGGTCCGGGAGCTGTTTTTT. Its protein is CASSLTGVRELFF.

V and J are TRBV5-6 and TRBJ1-6; D is ambiguous. CDR3 length equals 14 residues. Deletions cut 2 bases from V and 9 bases from J, with 12 bases between. CDR1 and CDR2 (germline): SGHDT, YYEEEE. Written as DNA, the CDR3 is TGTGCCAGCAGCTTCACAACTGTAGGTTCACCCCTCCACTTT. Its translation: CASSFTTVGSPLHF. Supplemented by reference TRBV5-6 and TRBJ1-6, the full variable domain reads DAGVTQSPTHLIKTRGQQVTLRCSPKSGHDTVSWYQQALGQGPQFIFQYYEEEERQRGNFPDRFSGHQFPNYSSELNVNALLLGDSALYLCASSFTTVGSPLHFGNGTRLTVT.

The CDR3 nucleotides are TGTGCCAGTGCACAGGGTTACACCGGGGAGCTGTTTTTT. Protein sequence: CASAQGYTGELFF. V is TRBV18 and J is TRBJ2-2, with D possibly TRBD1 on 6 matching bases. CDR1 and CDR2 (germline): KGHSH, LQKENI. The length of the CDR3 is 13 residues. Trimming took 9 bases from V and 3 from J, leaving 11 bases between them. Filled out from reference TRBV18 and TRBJ2-2, the complete variable domain reads NAGVMQNPRHLVRRRGQEARLRCSPMKGHSHVYWYRQLPEEGLKFMVYLQKENIIDESGMPKERFSAEFPKEGPSILRIQQVVRGDSAAYFCASAQGYTGELFFGEGSRLTVL.

The rearrangement joins TRBV10-3 to TRBJ1-2; D remains ambiguous. V lost 8 bases and J lost 4, with 14 bases in between. The germline V gene has CDR1 ENHRY and CDR2 SYGVKD. The CDR3 covers 13 residues. DNA of the CDR3: TGTGCCATCGGTGGTACTGTTTCCTATGGCTACACCTTC. It specifies CAIGGTVSYGYTF.

The V gene is TRBV7-2, the J gene TRBJ2-2, with 14 nucleotides matching TRBD2. CDR3 length: 17 amino acids. Germline V lookup: CDR1 SGHTA, CDR2 FQGNSA. Trimming at V came to 5 bases and at J to 6 bases, leaving 8 bases not matched to a gene. CDR3 bases: TGTGCCAGCAGCACGGGACTAGCGGGAGTCGCAGCCGGGGAGCTGTTTTTT. The encoded protein is CASSTGLAGVAAGELFF.

This chain links TRBV5-1 with TRBJ1-1; D not certain. The germline gives CDR1 SGHRS, CDR2 YFSETQ. Trimming removed 4 bases from V and 8 bases from J, with 9 bases in between. This CDR3 comprises 11 residues. The CDR3 region is CASSIGREAFF. The CDR3 DNA reads as TGCGCCAGCAGCATAGGACGGGAAGCTTTCTTT.

This chain connects TRBV7-9 to TRBJ1-2; no clear D. CDR1 is SEHNR, CDR2 FQNEAQ, per germline (reference sequence). V lost 3 bases and J 4 bases, leaving 12 bases between the germline ends. The CDR3 extends over 14 amino acids. The CDR3 DNA sequence: TGTGCCAGCAGCTTCTTGACGGATTCCTATGGCTACACCTTC. It encodes CASSFLTDSYGYTF.

This chain connects TRBV18 to TRBJ1-2; no firm D call. The CDR3 is 16 amino acids. Germline CDR1 reads KGHSH; CDR2 reads LQKENI. Trimming shortened V by 3 bases and J by 2 bases, and 16 bases separated the two germline ends. CDR3 residues: CASSPQETTRNYGYTF. CDR3 coding DNA: TGTGCCAGCTCACCTCAAGAGACCACGCGGAACTATGGCTACACCTTC.

V gene TRBV2 combines with J gene TRBJ1-2; 7 bases are shared with TRBD1. CDR3 size: 14 residues. Germline CDR1 and CDR2: SNHLY and FYNNEI. V lost 4 bases, J lost 3 bases, and 5 bases stayed unmatched. The CDR3 region has the DNA TGTGCCAGCAGTGTGACAGGGAACGACTATGGCTACACCTTC. Amino acids: CASSVTGNDYGYTF.

V and J are TRBV6-5 and TRBJ1-1; D is perhaps TRBD1 (5 bases). V lost 5 bases to trimming and J lost 5 bases, with 12 bases between them. The germline CDR1 and CDR2 sequences are MNHEY and SVGAGI. The CDR3 is made up of 13 amino acids. The CDR3 region has the DNA TGTGCCAGCAGTACCGGGGGGTGGACTGAAGCTTTCTTT. It is translated as CASSTGGWTEAFF.

The chain uses TRBV19 and TRBJ1-3; weak D call: TRBD1 (5 bases). Trimming pared 3 bases from V and 0 bases from J, leaving 6 bases between. Germline V gene sequence: CDR1 LNHDA, CDR2 SQIVND (reference sequence). The length of the CDR3 is 14 residues. CDR3 loop: CASSMGVSGNTIYF. The CDR3 coding sequence is TGTGCCAGTAGTATGGGGGTCTCTGGAAACACCATATATTTT.

This clone was recorded once. The CDR3 DNA follows: TGTGCCAGCTCACTCTCCGGACAGGGGACATCTGAAGCTTTCTTT. It codes for CASSLSGQGTSEAFF. This rearrangement joins TRBV18 to TRBJ1-1; 9 bases map to TRBD1. CDR1 KGHSH and CDR2 LQKENI come from the germline V gene. CDR3 length equals 15 residues. V was pared by 4 bases and J by 6 bases, with 9 bases of the junction left unmatched.